This TCR beta chain was profiled in a study of naive and memory T cell subsets. A UMI-containing oligonucleotide was joined by 3' ligation to the TCR cDNA template. RNA was extracted from 2.5 ml of whole blood of healthy adults. CDR1 SGHAT and CDR2 FQNNGV come from the germline V gene. The CDR3 loop spans 17 amino acids. Germline trimming cut 1 base from V and 3 bases from J; bases unmatched to any gene: 8. Four PCR rounds used nested alpha and beta constant region primers plus the SP2 primer. TCRdb re-analysed the 5' RACE reads in MiXCR, keeping a single row per CDR3 protein. The sample yields about 60,000 distinct CDR3 sequences, 7% to 8% seen once. This clonotype was observed a handful of times.

This sequence originates from a female donor in good health. The V call is TRBV11-2, the J call TRBJ2-1; 8 nucleotides align to TRBD2. The CDR3 sequence: CASSLGSGRYDYNEQFF. CDR3 coding DNA: TGTGCCAGCAGCTTAGGAAGCGGGAGATACGACTACAATGAGCAGTTCTTC.